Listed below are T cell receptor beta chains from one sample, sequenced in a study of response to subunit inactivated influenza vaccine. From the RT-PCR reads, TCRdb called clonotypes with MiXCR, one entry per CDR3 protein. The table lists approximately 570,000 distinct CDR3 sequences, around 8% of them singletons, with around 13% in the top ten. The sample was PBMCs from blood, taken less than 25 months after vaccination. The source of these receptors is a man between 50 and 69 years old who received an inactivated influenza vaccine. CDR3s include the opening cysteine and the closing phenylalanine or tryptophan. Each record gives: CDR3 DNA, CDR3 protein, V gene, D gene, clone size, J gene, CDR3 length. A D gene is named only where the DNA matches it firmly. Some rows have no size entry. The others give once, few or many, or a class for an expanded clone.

TGTGCCAGCAGCCCTAGTTGGTACAGGGAGCTTCTTGGGGAGCAGTACTTC,CASSPSWYRELLGEQYF,TRBV5-6,-,-,TRBJ2-7,17
TGCGCCAGCAGTGAAAGTTTACCGGGACTACAGTTCTTC,CASSESLPGLQFF,TRBV10-1,TRBD2,few,TRBJ2-1,13
TGTGCCAGCAGTTACCAACCGACAGTCCAGCATGGAAACACCATATATTTT,CASSYQPTVQHGNTIYF,TRBV6-5,-,many,TRBJ1-3,17
TGCGCCAGCAGCTTGACGGGACAGGGAGGGCCAATGAACACTGAAGCTTTCTTT,CASSLTGQGGPMNTEAFF,TRBV5-1,TRBD1,many,TRBJ1-1,18
TGTGCCAGCAGCCCAGCCGCGCAGGGTCGGGATGAGCAGTTCTTC,CASSPAAQGRDEQFF,TRBV28,-,many,TRBJ2-1,15
TGTGCCAGCAGACCCCCGGGACTCCTTAATTCACCCCTCCACTTT,CASRPPGLLNSPLHF,TRBV11-2,-,-,TRBJ1-6,15
TGTGCCAGCAGTTCCGGGGCGCACAATGAGCAGTTCTTC,CASSSGAHNEQFF,TRBV12-3/TRBV12-4,-,-,TRBJ2-1,13
TGTGCCAGCAGTGAGGGGGGGGCCCTACCGGGACTAGACTACAATGAGCAGTTCTTC,CASSEGGALPGLDYNEQFF,TRBV6-1,TRBD2,-,TRBJ2-1,19
TGTGCCAGCAGCGTACAGGGCTCTAACACTGAAGCTTTCTTT,CASSVQGSNTEAFF,TRBV7-9,-,-,TRBJ1-1,14
TGCGCCAGCACCCCGTGGGGGAACACTGAAGCTTTCTTT,CASTPWGNTEAFF,TRBV5-1,-,many,TRBJ1-1,13
TGTGCCAGCAGGGGGCACGGAAACACCATATATTTT,CASRGHGNTIYF,TRBV4-2,-,many,TRBJ1-3,12
TGTGCCAGCAGCCCCGGAGGACAGACCTACGAGCAGTACTTC,CASSPGGQTYEQYF,TRBV9,-,-,TRBJ2-7,14
TGTGCCAGCAGCCAAGATACGCAGGGGACTGAAGCTTTCTTT,CASSQDTQGTEAFF,TRBV3-1,-,few,TRBJ1-1,14
TGTGCCAGCACCCACGAGCAGTACTTC,CASTHEQYF,TRBV28,-,few,TRBJ2-7,9
TGTGCCAGCAGCGTAAGTCGGCACACCGGGGAGCTGTTTTTT,CASSVSRHTGELFF,TRBV9,-,many,TRBJ2-2,14
TGTGCCAGCTCACCACCAAGCAGGGGCGAGACCCAGTACTTC,CASSPPSRGETQYF,TRBV18,-,few,TRBJ2-5,14
TGTGCCAGCACCACTAGCGGGGCAGATACGCAGTATTTT,CASTTSGADTQYF,TRBV7-9,TRBD2,many,TRBJ2-3,13
TGTGCCAGCAGCCCAAAGCCGGGGGTGAGCACAGATACGCAGTATTTT,CASSPKPGVSTDTQYF,TRBV7-2,-,-,TRBJ2-3,16
TGTGCCAGCAGCCCATCTGGTTTCCCCCCGCAGTATTTT,CASSPSGFPPQYF,TRBV11-2,-,many,TRBJ2-3,13
TGCGCCAGCAGCCGCGCAACCGGGACAACAGATACGCAGTATTTT,CASSRATGTTDTQYF,TRBV4-3,-,few,TRBJ2-3,15
TGCGCCAGCAGCACGACAGGACCAACTAATGAAAAACTGTTTTTT,CASSTTGPTNEKLFF,TRBV5-1,-,many,TRBJ1-4,15
TGTGCCAGCAGTTACCCGGAACGAGGGGTTCAGCCCCAGCATTTT,CASSYPERGVQPQHF,TRBV6-2/TRBV6-3,-,few,TRBJ1-5,15
TGCTGTGCTAGAGAGCCGGGACAGGGGGTCAATCAGCCCCAGCATTTT,CCAREPGQGVNQPQHF,TRBV20-1,TRBD1,-,TRBJ1-5,16
TGCGCCAGCAGCTTGGACAGGGCTTTCACAGATACGCAGTATTTT,CASSLDRAFTDTQYF,TRBV5-1,-,-,TRBJ2-3,15
TGTGCCAGCAGTGGAACAGGGATCCATGAGCAGTTCTTC,CASSGTGIHEQFF,TRBV27,-,many,TRBJ2-1,13
TGTGCCAGCAGTTTGGACAGGGCAAGGCCCCAGCATTTT,CASSLDRARPQHF,TRBV6-5,TRBD1,few,TRBJ1-5,13
TGTGCCAGCAGCTTGGCGGGGGGGCAGAACAATGAGCAGTTCTTC,CASSLAGGQNNEQFF,TRBV5-4,TRBD2,-,TRBJ2-1,15
TGTGCCAGCAGTTCCGGGACTAAAAAGTACGAGCAGTACTTC,CASSSGTKKYEQYF,TRBV28,TRBD2,-,TRBJ2-7,14
TGTGCCAGCAGCTCTGCGCAGGGGGCCAAGGGCTACACCTTC,CASSSAQGAKGYTF,TRBV28,TRBD1,many,TRBJ1-2,14